Below are 13 T cell receptor beta chains sequenced from a single sample in a study of T cells in Graves' hyperthyroidism and ophthalmopathy. TCR beta CDR3 regions were amplified from RNA transcripts. HTBI primers were employed in a first-round RT-PCR of the TCR CDR3. Using its own MiXCR run on the multiplex PCR reads, TCRdb lists one record per CDR3 protein. The sample has approximately 510,000 distinct CDR3 sequences, about 45% seen once; the top ten hold approximately 44%. The sample was peripheral blood or thyroid tissue (not recorded which). Receptor source: an adult woman with Graves' disease, either hyperthyroidism or ophthalmopathy (not recorded which).

This clonotype has a count of ten or more. The V call is TRBV20-1, the J call TRBJ2-7; D unresolved. Looked up from germline, CDR1 is DFQATT and CDR2 is SNEGSKA (reference sequence). This CDR3 has 11 amino acids. V was cut by 2 bases and J by 5 bases, with 7 bases left in between. The CDR3 sequence is CSARSPDEQYF. The DNA for the CDR3 is TGCAGTGCTAGAAGCCCTGACGAGCAGTACTTC.

The V gene is TRBV20-1, the J gene TRBJ1-5; TRBD1 agrees at 11 bases. Looked up from germline, CDR1 is DFQATT and CDR2 is SNEGSKA (reference sequence). CDR3 length: 17 amino acids. V shed 1 base, J shed 2 bases, and the junction held 7 bases outside the gene matches. CDR3 in DNA: TGCAGTGCTAGAGCGCCGGACAGGGGGCGAGGCAATCAGCCCCAGCATTTT. Residues: CSARAPDRGRGNQPQHF.

Note on this clonotype: A much larger clone differs from this one at a single base, so this may be a read error. V usage is TRBV28 and J usage is TRBJ1-2; D is uncertain. This CDR3 region has 16 residues. CDR1 is MDHEN and CDR2 is SYDVKM in the germline V gene. V lost 8 bases and J 6 bases, leaving 25 bases between the germline ends. The CDR3 nucleotides read TGTGCCAGCGGTAGGCCCTGGGCCGTAAACGACCATGGCTACACCTTC. Its translation: CASGRPWAVNDHGYTF.

The J gene is TRBJ1-2, the V gene TRBV12-3 or TRBV12-4; possible D gene TRBD1, 5 bases. The CDR3 runs to 13 residues. Trimming stripped 1 base from V and 8 bases from J, with 11 bases between. The CDR3 DNA reads as TGTGCCAGCAGTTTAGGGGCCGAGGGGGGCTACACCTTC. It codes for CASSLGAEGGYTF.

The chain carries TRBV9 and TRBJ2-7; 8 nucleotides line up with TRBD1. Germline V lookup: CDR1 SGDLS, CDR2 YYNGEE. This CDR3 comprises 15 residues. V lost 2 bases and J lost 7; bases outside the gene matches: 11. CDR3 DNA: TGTGCCAGCAGCGTGGGACAGGATGCCGGGTTAGAGCAGTACTTC. Amino acids: CASSVGQDAGLEQYF.

This clonotype was recorded many times. This chain links TRBV4-2 with TRBJ1-1; D possibly corresponds to TRBD1 (6 bases). Germline V gives CDR1 LGHNA, CDR2 YNFKEQ. Between the trimmed V and J ends, which lost 5 bases and 3 bases, there was a span of 16 bases. CDR3 length: 15 residues. In nucleotides, the CDR3 is TGTGCCAGCAGCGGACAGCGGGGGAGGGACACTGAAGCTTTCTTT. Amino acid sequence: CASSGQRGRDTEAFF.

The chain links TRBV2 to TRBJ2-7; TRBD1 is a possible D gene (6 bases). Germline V lookup: CDR1 SNHLY, CDR2 FYNNEI. The CDR3 totals 15 residues. Trimming took 2 bases from V and 2 from J, leaving 13 bases between them. As DNA, the CDR3 is TGTGCCAGCAGTGAAACAGGGCGTCGAACCTACGAGCAGTACTTC. It specifies CASSETGRRTYEQYF.

This clonotype appeared a single time. CDR3 bases: TGCGCCAGCAGCTTGGGCGGGGGACTCTATGGCTACACCTTC. Translation gives CASSLGGGLYGYTF. The genes are TRBV5-1 and TRBJ1-2, with a weak D call TRBD1 (5 bases). V was pared by 0 bases and J by 4 bases, with 10 bases between. The germline gives CDR1 SGHRS, CDR2 YFSETQ. The CDR3 contains 14 residues.

The chain links TRBV7-9 to TRBJ1-2; tentative D call: TRBD1 (5 bases). Germline V gene lookup returns CDR1 SEHNR and CDR2 FQNEAQ (reference sequence). Trimming shortened V by 2 bases and J by 3 bases, and 10 bases separated the two germline ends. This CDR3 is built from 14 residues. The chain's CDR3 is CASSLQGSYYGYTF. The CDR3 nucleotides read TGTGCCAGCAGCTTACAGGGATCCTACTATGGCTACACCTTC.

This clonotype was recorded once. The rearrangement joins TRBV7-8 to TRBJ1-5, with unresolved D. Germline-derived CDR1 and CDR2 are SGHVS and FQNEAQ. V lost 3 bases to trimming and J lost 6 bases, with 15 bases between them. The length of the CDR3 is 15 residues. The CDR3 here is CASSFDGKRSQPQHF. The CDR3, as DNA: TGTGCCAGCAGCTTTGACGGGAAGAGAAGTCAGCCCCAGCATTTT.

The gene calls are TRBV19 and TRBJ1-2; 10 bases agree with TRBD1. The CDR3 sequence is 17 residues long. V was pared by 10 bases and J by 2 bases, with 16 bases of the junction left unmatched. Looked up from germline, CDR1 is LNHDA and CDR2 is SQIVND (reference sequence). The CDR3 DNA sequence: TGTGCCACCGGACAGGGGGGTACCTCTGGGGCCAACTATGGCTACACCTTC. This gives the protein CATGQGGTSGANYGYTF.

V is TRBV2 and J is TRBJ2-7; possibly TRBD1 for D (6 bases). The CDR3 spans 13 residues. V was clipped by 7 bases and J by 7 bases, with 17 bases between them. The germline V gene encodes CDR1 SNHLY and CDR2 FYNNEI. The CDR3 DNA is TGTGCCAGCAAAATTCAGGGGCTGGGGGAGCAGTACTTC. This encodes CASKIQGLGEQYF.

This clonotype was picked up many times. J is TRBJ2-5 and V is TRBV7-2; D perhaps matches TRBD2 (5 bases). The CDR3 extends over 17 amino acids. Germline-derived CDR1 and CDR2 are SGHTA and FQGNSA. V lost 5 bases and J 5 bases, leaving 24 bases between the germline ends. CDR3 sequence reads: CASSLGKGPSIGETQYF. CDR3 nucleotide sequence: TGTGCCAGCAGCCTCGGGAAGGGCCCTTCAATAGGCGAGACCCAGTACTTC.